The 29 T cell receptor beta chains below were found in one sample sequenced in a study of T cells in localized non-small cell lung cancer. Profiling relied on immunoSEQ multiplex PCR, and the TCRdb table lists in-frame clones only, not all of them. This sample has approximately 5,200 clones, with around 84% found just once. The input for sequencing was PBMCs, taken before any cancer treatment. The receptors derive from a woman aged 40-70 years with stage II lung adenocarcinoma.

This chain joins TRBV2 and TRBJ2-2; TRBD2 aligns across 9 bases. The CDR3 is made up of 15 amino acids. The V segment lost 6 bases and the J segment 7 bases; nucleotides outside the gene matches: 9. Germline V gene lookup returns CDR1 SNHLY and CDR2 FYNNEI. The CDR3 bases are TGTGCCAGCAGCCTTAGCGGGAGTTCTCACGGGGAGCTGTTTTTT. Its protein is CASSLSGSSHGELFF.

J is TRBJ1-4 and V is TRBV4-3, with D maybe TRBD1 (5 bases). V lost 8 bases and J 6 bases, leaving 19 bases between the germline ends. The CDR3 is 15 amino acids. Germline lookup yields CDR1 LGHNA and CDR2 YSLEER. CDR3 DNA: TGCGCCAGCGGCCGAGACAGTTCCGTGGATGAAAAACTGTTTTTT. This gives the protein CASGRDSSVDEKLFF.

The chain is built from TRBV12-5 and TRBJ2-1; D is possibly TRBD2 (5 bases). The ends were cut back, 2 bases at V and 9 bases at J, with 20 bases in the middle. The length of the CDR3 is 16 residues. Germline loops: CDR1 LGHNT, CDR2 FRNRAP. The CDR3 sequence: CASGLIPGRRGSEQFF. The CDR3 DNA follows: TGTGCTAGTGGTTTGATCCCGGGCCGCCGGGGAAGTGAGCAGTTCTTC.

J is TRBJ1-1 and V is TRBV6-5, with a possible D match to TRBD1 (5 bases). The CDR3 sequence is 13 residues long. V was shortened by 4 bases and J by 4 bases, with 10 bases between the two germline ends. Germline CDR1 is MNHEY and CDR2 is SVGAGI. CDR3 loop: CASSLGVGTEAFF. Here the CDR3 DNA reads TGTGCCAGCAGTTTAGGGGTGGGCACTGAAGCTTTCTTT.

The chain couples TRBV5-4 to TRBJ2-3, with 12 bases that match TRBD2. The CDR3 runs to 16 residues. Germline V gene sequence: CDR1 SGHNT, CDR2 YYREEE (reference sequence). The V gene end was trimmed by 2 bases and the J gene end by 0 bases; junction bases not matched to a gene: 1. The CDR3 DNA is TGTGCCAGCAGCTTTGGACTAGCGGGGAGCACAGATACGCAGTATTTT. This encodes CASSFGLAGSTDTQYF.

This clone was seen more than once but under ten times. The V gene is TRBV5-1, the J gene TRBJ1-1; D might be TRBD1 (5 bases). The CDR3 extends over 15 amino acids. Trimming removed 0 bases at V and 1 base at J, with 10 bases between. Germline assignment: CDR1 SGHRS and CDR2 YFSETQ. CDR3 in amino acids: CASSLVGEANTEAFF. The CDR3 bases are TGCGCCAGCAGCTTGGTGGGGGAGGCGAACACTGAAGCTTTCTTT.

This clone was observed once. The rearrangement joins TRBV18 to TRBJ1-1, with D unclear. This CDR3 comprises 15 residues. V gave up 4 bases and J gave up 1 base, with 13 bases separating them. CDR1 is KGHSH and CDR2 is LQKENI in the germline V gene. The CDR3 sequence is CASSLLSTENTEAFF. The CDR3 nucleotides read TGTGCCAGCTCACTCCTCTCGACGGAGAACACTGAAGCTTTCTTT.

The V gene is TRBV5-4, the J gene TRBJ2-4; TRBD1 is a possible D gene (6 bases). V gave up 3 bases and J gave up 0 bases, with 16 bases separating them. From germline, CDR1 is SGHNT and CDR2 YYREEE (reference sequence). This CDR3 region has 17 residues. The CDR3 coding sequence is TGTGCCAGCAGCTCTATGGCAGGGGCCTTAGCCAAAAACATTCAGTACTTC. Its protein is CASSSMAGALAKNIQYF.

The chain has TRBV1 and TRBJ2-3. TRBV1 is reported as a pseudogene. The CDR3 sequence is 22 residues long. The CDR3, as DNA: TGCACCAGCAGCCATGGACAGGGCCCCGTGGGCGGGAGGCGGTCTAGCACAGATACGCAGTATTTT. Translation gives CTSSHGQGPVGGRRSSTDTQYF.

J is TRBJ1-1 and V is TRBV5-1; D gene ambiguous. V was shortened by 2 bases and J by 6 bases, with 8 bases between the two germline ends. The CDR3 runs 12 residues. CDR1 and CDR2 from the germline V gene are SGHRS and YFSETQ. The CDR3: CASSFLGPEAFF. The DNA for the CDR3 is TGCGCCAGCAGCTTCTTGGGCCCTGAAGCTTTCTTT. The full variable domain, rest sourced from reference TRBV5-1 and TRBJ1-1, is KAGVTQTPRYLIKTRGQQVTLSCSPISGHRSVSWYQQTPGQGLQFLFEYFSETQRNKGNFPGRFSGRQFSNSRSEMNVSTLELGDSALYLCASSFLGPEAFFGQGTRLTVV.

The gene calls are TRBV5-1 and TRBJ2-5; the match to TRBD1 covers 8 bases. V gave up 5 bases and J gave up 1 base; unmatched junction bases: 7. Germline V gives CDR1 SGHRS, CDR2 YFSETQ. CDR3 length: 15 amino acids. The CDR3 reads CASSLAGQGQETQYF. The CDR3 DNA reads TGCGCCAGCAGTCTGGCCGGACAGGGCCAAGAGACCCAGTACTTC.

The genes are TRBV28 and TRBJ1-1, with D perhaps matching TRBD1 (5 bases). Germline lookup yields CDR1 MDHEN and CDR2 SYDVKM. V was pared by 5 bases and J by 1 base, with 8 bases between. This CDR3 comprises 13 residues. CDR3: CASSKGANTEAFF. The CDR3 DNA reads TGTGCCAGCAGTAAAGGGGCGAACACTGAAGCTTTCTTT.

This clone has only one observation. The chain couples TRBV2 to TRBJ1-2; 8 nucleotides agree with TRBD1. V dropped 8 bases and J dropped 2; count of bases not matched to a gene: 7. The CDR3 is made up of 14 amino acids. The V gene's germline CDR1 is SNHLY and CDR2 FYNNEI. CDR3 sequence: CASSRQGSNYGYTF. CDR3 DNA sequence: TGTGCCAGCTCACGACAGGGGTCGAACTATGGCTACACCTTC.

V and J are TRBV4-3 and TRBJ2-3, with D hard to call. The ends were cut back, 5 bases at V and 4 bases at J, with 10 bases in the middle. Per germline, CDR1 LGHNA and CDR2 YSLEER. The CDR3 runs 13 residues. CDR3 protein: CASSFRAADTQYF. In DNA form, the CDR3 reads TGCGCCAGCAGCTTCCGGGCCGCAGATACGCAGTATTTT.

This chain links TRBV15 with TRBJ2-5, with 7 bases fitting TRBD2. The V gene's germline CDR1 is LNHNV and CDR2 YYDKDF (reference sequence). CDR3 length: 16 residues. V trimming: 0 bases; J trimming: 5 bases; junction bases outside the gene matches: 9. As DNA, the CDR3 is TGTGCCACCAGCAGAGAGCGGACGCGGGGGTTGGAGACCCAGTACTTC. This translates into CATSRERTRGLETQYF.

This clone was counted only a few times. The V call is TRBV30, the J call TRBJ1-1, with no clear D. The V end was cut by 2 bases, the J end by 3 bases, with 10 bases between. Germline CDR1 reads GTSNPN; CDR2 reads SVGIG (reference sequence). The CDR3 has 13 amino acids. CDR3 DNA: TGTGCCTGGAGTCGAACAGACTACACTGAAGCTTTCTTT. Its translation is CAWSRTDYTEAFF.

The chain links TRBV6-5 to TRBJ2-5, with D perhaps TRBD1 or TRBD2 (5 bases each). The V end was cut by 4 bases, the J end by 4 bases, with 19 bases between. The CDR3 covers 16 residues. Germline assignment: CDR1 MNHEY and CDR2 SVGAGI. In nucleotides, the CDR3 is TGTGCCAGCAGTTTAACCGGGACCGTCGCCGGAGAGACCCAGTACTTC. Its translation: CASSLTGTVAGETQYF.

The rearrangement uses TRBV5-4 and TRBJ2-7, with D unresolved. The germline gives CDR1 SGHNT, CDR2 YYREEE (reference sequence). The CDR3 is 14 residues long. Between the trimmed V and J ends, which lost 4 bases and 3 bases, there was a span of 14 bases. The CDR3 nucleotides read TGTGCCAGCAGCGAAGGCCGCGGCAGCTACGAGCAGTACTTC. This sequence encodes CASSEGRGSYEQYF.

This rearrangement joins TRBV30 to TRBJ2-4, with D perhaps TRBD2 (7 bases). The germline gives CDR1 GTSNPN, CDR2 SVGIG (reference sequence). This CDR3 spans 17 amino acids. V lost 2 bases, J lost 0 bases, and 17 bases lay in between. CDR3 nucleotides: TGTGCCTGGAGTCGTCTACAGGGAGGGTCAGCCAAAAACATTCAGTACTTC. Protein sequence: CAWSRLQGGSAKNIQYF.

The gene calls are TRBV15 and TRBJ1-5, with D possibly matching TRBD1 (5 bases). The CDR3 runs 14 residues. The germline gives CDR1 LNHNV, CDR2 YYDKDF (reference sequence). With 3 bases removed from V and 1 base from J, the gap between germline ends came to 7 bases. CDR3 region: CATSRDKSNQPQHF. The DNA for the CDR3 is TGTGCCACCAGCAGGGACAAGAGCAATCAGCCCCAGCATTTT.

The chain is built from TRBV14 and TRBJ2-7; maybe TRBD2 (5 bases). This CDR3 region has 17 residues. Germline V CDR1 and CDR2: SGHDN, FVKESK. Trimming took 4 bases from V and 4 from J, leaving 23 bases between them. CDR3 sequence reads: CASSLENGGCGKYEQYF. The CDR3 coding sequence is TGTGCCAGCAGCCTAGAAAACGGCGGGTGCGGTAAGTACGAGCAGTACTTC.

V gene TRBV29-1 combines with J gene TRBJ2-7, with TRBD1 as a possible D gene (5 bases). Trimming cost V 3 bases and J 6 bases, with 15 bases left between them. The CDR3 loop spans 13 amino acids. The V gene's germline CDR1 is SQVTM and CDR2 ANQGSEA. CDR3 sequence reads: CSVELGHLPEQYF. The CDR3, as DNA: TGCAGCGTTGAGTTAGGACATTTACCCGAGCAGTACTTC.

The sample holds one count of this clone. This chain connects TRBV19 to TRBJ2-2; no clear D gene. The CDR3 consists of 14 residues. CDR1 is LNHDA, CDR2 SQIVND, per germline (reference sequence). V gave up 6 bases and J gave up 4 bases, with 12 bases separating them. The CDR3 spells CASRTTVGTGELFF. As DNA, the CDR3 is TGTGCCAGTAGGACCACTGTCGGCACCGGGGAGCTGTTTTTT.

This chain connects TRBV5-5 to TRBJ2-7, with TRBD1 matching over 7 bases. Germline CDR1 SGHKS, CDR2 YYEKEE (reference sequence). This CDR3 contains 15 residues. Trimming cost V 0 bases and J 5 bases; bases outside gene matches: 8. The CDR3 DNA follows: TGTGCCAGCAGCTTGGGCAGTAGGGGGCTGGACGAGCAGTACTTC. Translated: CASSLGSRGLDEQYF.

This clone was observed a single time. The chain is built from TRBV7-2 and TRBJ1-4; D remains unclear. Trimming took 2 bases from V and 1 from J, leaving 8 bases between them. Germline V CDR1 and CDR2: SGHTA, FQGNSA. This CDR3 is built from 15 residues. CDR3 nucleotides: TGTGCCAGCAGCTTATCCCACGTAACTAATGAAAAACTGTTTTTT. Translation: CASSLSHVTNEKLFF.

The chain recombines TRBV2 with TRBJ2-5; D might be TRBD1 (5 bases). Trimming removed 4 bases from V and 2 bases from J, with 11 bases in between. CDR3 length: 14 residues. Germline lookup yields CDR1 SNHLY and CDR2 FYNNEI. CDR3 DNA: TGTGCCAGCAGTGGACAGCTCGGGCAAGAGACCCAGTACTTC. This encodes CASSGQLGQETQYF.

V gene TRBV7-9 combines with J gene TRBJ2-3, with D perhaps given as TRBD1 or TRBD2 (7 bases each). Trimming left V 4 bases short and J 9 bases short, with 14 bases between. CDR1 SEHNR and CDR2 FQNEAQ come from the germline V gene (reference sequence). This CDR3 spans 13 amino acids. CDR3 in DNA: TGTGCCAGCAGCTACTCAGGGGGGGAGACGCAGTATTTT. As protein: CASSYSGGETQYF.

The rearrangement links TRBV18 to TRBJ2-5; TRBD1 might be the D (5 bases). Deletions cut 3 bases from V and 1 base from J, with 6 bases between. This CDR3 has 13 amino acids. Germline lookup yields CDR1 KGHSH and CDR2 LQKENI. Here the CDR3 reads CASSPTVQETQYF. The CDR3 DNA sequence: TGTGCCAGCTCACCGACAGTCCAAGAGACCCAGTACTTC.

The chain carries TRBV7-9 and TRBJ2-7; D ambiguous. Per the germline V gene, CDR1 is SEHNR and CDR2 is FQNEAQ (reference sequence). CDR3 length: 15 residues. V lost 3 bases, J lost 0 bases, and 12 bases lay in between. CDR3 loop: CASSFYLDSSYEQYF. CDR3 bases: TGTGCCAGCAGCTTTTATCTGGATAGCTCCTACGAGCAGTACTTC.